These 9 T cell receptor beta chains were sequenced from one sample in a study of post-analysis software for immune sequencing data. Findings of the study overall: Comparison of patients with controls showed a handful of TRBV segments more frequent in patients, TRBV5-6, TRBV5-1 and TRBV20-1 among them.

The authors incorporated unique molecular identifiers into the TCR beta cDNA libraries. MiXCR was run by TCRdb on the PCR reads, yielding one entry per CDR3 protein. Of 700,000 to 900,000 distinct CDR3 sequences listed, around 46% are singletons. These receptors have no known antigen. Sequencing used blood. The receptor set was obtained from a girl aged 10-17 years with multiple sclerosis.

The V and J genes are TRBV12-3 or TRBV12-4 and TRBJ1-5, with D unresolved. The CDR3 contains 12 residues. V shed 2 bases and J shed 3 bases, with 2 bases lying between them. In nucleotides, the CDR3 is TGTGCCAGCAGTTTAAACAATCAGCCCCAGCATTTT. It yields the protein CASSLNNQPQHF.

This clonotype has only a few counts. The CDR3 reads CAITSASREQYF. Here the CDR3 DNA reads TGTGCCATCACCTCGGCGTCGCGCGAGCAGTACTTC. The J gene is TRBJ2-7, the V gene TRBV10-3; D gene uncertain. V shed 7 bases and J shed 6 bases, with 13 bases lying between them. CDR1 is ENHRY and CDR2 is SYGVKD in the germline V gene. This CDR3 spans 12 amino acids.

The count of this clonotype is one. J is TRBJ2-7 and V is TRBV5-1; 9 bases are a match to TRBD1. The ends lost 7 bases at V and 3 bases at J; junction bases unmatched: 11. The CDR3 is made up of 15 amino acids. The germline V gene has CDR1 SGHRS and CDR2 YFSETQ. The CDR3 coding sequence is TGCGCCAGCCGAGACCTGGGACAGGGTAGCTACGAGCAGTACTTC. Encoded protein: CASRDLGQGSYEQYF.

Only a few counts were recorded for this clonotype. The rearrangement uses TRBV7-8 and TRBJ2-5; tentatively, D is TRBD1 or TRBD2 (5 bases each). The DNA end is a closer match to TRBJ2-7, so the J assignment may be wrong. CDR1 and CDR2 from the germline V gene are SGHVS and FQNEAQ. This CDR3 has 16 amino acids. DNA of the CDR3: TGTGCCAGCAGCTTCCGTGCTGGGACCACATACTACGAGCAGTACTTC. Its protein product is CASSFRAGTTYYEQYF.

This clonotype has just one count. Lacking the conserved final phenylalanine or tryptophan, this CDR3 likely reflects a read error. The chain's CDR3 is CASSLRIGGVATDTQYS. CDR3 DNA: TGTGCCAGCAGTTTAAGGATCGGCGGGGTCGCCACAGATACGCAGTATTCT. V usage is TRBV12-3 or TRBV12-4 and J usage is TRBJ2-3, with D possibly matching TRBD2 (6 bases). This CDR3 has 17 amino acids. V lost 2 bases, J lost 2 bases, and 17 bases lay in between.

The chain uses TRBV7-2 and TRBJ2-3; 7 nucleotides agree with TRBD1. V shed 4 bases and J 4 bases; nucleotides not matched to a gene: 11. The CDR3 runs 16 residues. The germline V gene has CDR1 SGHTA and CDR2 FQGNSA. CDR3 DNA: TGTGCCAGCAGCTCCCGAGGGGGCCCTTCGGCAGATACGCAGTATTTT. It codes for CASSSRGGPSADTQYF.

The V gene is TRBV5-6, the J gene TRBJ2-7; 8 bases agree with TRBD2. Germline V gene sequence: CDR1 SGHDT, CDR2 YYEEEE. The CDR3 consists of 16 residues. The junction had 9 bases not matched to a gene; V was cut back by 2 bases and J by 2 bases. The CDR3 DNA follows: TGTGCCAGCAGCTTTCTGGTAGCGGGACCTACCTACGAGCAGTACTTC. Protein product: CASSFLVAGPTYEQYF.

V usage is TRBV7-2 and J usage is TRBJ2-5; D unresolved. Trimming removed 1 base at V and 2 bases at J, with 11 bases between. CDR1 and CDR2 from the germline V gene are SGHTA and FQGNSA. This CDR3 spans 15 amino acids. CDR3 DNA: TGTGCCAGCAGCTTAGGCACCAGGCTACAAGAGACCCAGTACTTC. Amino acids: CASSLGTRLQETQYF.

V gene TRBV25-1 combines with J gene TRBJ1-4, with 8 bases matching TRBD1. V shed 7 bases, J shed 13 bases, and the junction held 5 bases outside the gene matches. The CDR3 covers 11 residues. Germline CDR1 and CDR2: MGHDK and SYGVNS. The CDR3 DNA is TGTGCCAGCAAGAAAGGACAGGGACTGTTTTTT. Protein: CASKKGQGLFF.